This T cell receptor beta chain was captured in a study of cytomegalovirus exposure and HLA in healthy donors (TCRdb year 2017). Turning to the overall study: In an earlier analysis of roughly 500 of the donors, around 300 Gb of sequence data and 90 million to 130 million unique TCR beta sequences from roughly 190 million T cells were reported. An early release that covered fewer than 750 HLA-typed donors contained about 300 gigabases of sequencing data and some 87 million unique TCR sequences. Among the roughly 370 genotyped donors, around 81% belonged to the genetic ancestry cluster associated with self-reported Caucasian donors. The study aimed to test whether signatures of past pathogen exposure could be identified by cataloging public T cell receptors. The study profiled the T cell repertoires of hundreds of subjects by immunosequencing and related them to cytomegalovirus serostatus. A separate validation cohort of approximately 130 different subjects was used in addition to the 666-subject first cohort. High-throughput TCR immunosequencing, statistical association of individual TCRs with disease status, and machine learning were combined to predict cytomegalovirus infection status. A later analysis re-analyzed previously published TCR beta repertoires from about 600 donors and added high-resolution HLA genotyping to study TCR occurrence patterns. Rather than drawing on any new phenotypic data, the later analysis identified candidate immune exposures from TCR beta sequences and the way those sequences occurred across donors. An earlier analysis of around 580 of the donors used high-throughput TCR beta sequencing to judge whether each TCR beta V gene segment behaved as functional or pseudogenic. Alongside the repertoire data, information on donor age, sex, ethnicity and CMV serostatus was compiled. A later genetic analysis took genome-wide SNP genotypes for about three fifths of the 666 donors and used that subset as a discovery cohort. All discovery cohort repertoires had been generated using a single sequencing platform. HLA typing included class I and class II loci at four-digit resolution. Typing coverage differed by locus: A, B, C, DRB1 and DQB1 were typed in roughly 620-630 donors, DQA1 in about 550, DPA1 in some 610, and DPB1 in around 440. Because of strong linkage in the cohort, 4 to 6 DR-DQ haplotypes were treated as single units for association and clustering. On average, roughly 250,000 unique TCR beta nucleotide sequences were sequenced per donor among 398 genotyped donors of the cohort, with around 19% of those sequences being non-productive. The full study reports these points: Broadly in line with IMGT annotations, most TCR beta V segments showed up in productive rearrangements about 87% or about 30% of the time in an earlier analysis of around 600 of the donors. Because some donors lacked HLA typing at each locus, the association tests relied only on the typed subset. In a later analysis, HLA-associated TCR beta chains were found to be more clonally expanded and to have lower generation probabilities than equally common non-associated chains. The study listed 164 TCR beta chains as associated with cytomegalovirus. Three of the identified cytomegalovirus-associated TCR beta chains were confirmed in vitro to be specific for cytomegalovirus antigens. In both the original and validation cohorts, the classifier was reported to diagnose cytomegalovirus status with high specificity and sensitivity. A later genetic analysis reported fewer N-insertions in productive TCRs among donors in an Asian-associated ancestry cluster than the approximately 700-donor mean. A later analysis found that most CMV-associated TCR beta chains appeared HLA-restricted, with HLA associations seemingly driven largely by CMV exposure. The earlier analysis of approximately 590 of the donors excluded roughly 17 rarely observed V segments, including chromosome 9 orphons, because counts were too low. Several of the top co-occurrence clusters appeared to be linked to parvovirus B19, influenza, CMV and Epstein-Barr virus, according to a later analysis. In a later analysis, the rate of TCR association differed among HLA loci, with DRB1 alleles having the most associated TCRs and HLA-C alleles having the fewest. The authors suggested that the approach could potentially be extended to other disease states and immunological phenotypes. When HLA alleles, especially DR and DQ, strongly co-occurred, attributing TCR associations to individual alleles was difficult. Sequencing depth was assumed to be roughly uniform across donors in the presence/absence analyses, though that assumption may not hold. The cohort was sequenced for TCR beta chains only, and without alpha or paired-chain data the features that could be detected were limited. The sequencing pipeline was judged likely to have produced a cluster of highly shared sequence variants as a technical artifact. Most TCR sequences were observed very rarely across donors, whereas some public TCRs were present in many individuals. Because the 87-base-pair reads could not distinguish some IMGT-functional V segments, including TRBV6-2 and TRBV6-3, those segments were excluded. Correlated functional status among segregating V segments might reflect linkage disequilibrium, but an unknown experimental factor could not be ruled out. The only immune exposure information available for the cohort was CMV serostatus. In a later genetic analysis, a missense DCLRE1C variant was associated with V-gene and J-gene trimming of TCR beta chains, and the association was replicated in an independent cohort. In a later analysis, about 17,000 TCR beta sequences were associated with specific HLA alleles at a false discovery rate of 0.05. A further reported finding was that TCR beta sequences accurately predicted the HLA-A and HLA-B alleles for most subjects in the first cohort.

The method was the immunoSEQ multiplex PCR assay. For the multiplex PCR, a mixture combining 60 forward primers for TCR Vbeta segments and 13 reverse primers for TCR Jbeta segments was used. The CDR3 region of rearranged TCR beta genes was amplified from genomic DNA by a multiplex PCR assay. The amplified TCR beta libraries were sequenced on the Illumina HiSeq System as 87-base-pair reads. The authors processed their data as follows. A later analysis tallied 75 million to 85 million unique TCR beta chains across the 700 or so repertoires, and about 10 million of those chains were shared by two or more donors. To remove PCR and sequencing errors, raw reads were error-corrected and collapsed into unique sequences using a nearest-neighbor algorithm that merged closely related sequences. To assign V, D and J gene segments, CDR3 sequences were aligned to IMGT reference sequences. For a sequence to be retained, at least a six-nucleotide match to both a V gene segment and a J gene segment was required. Rearrangements were classified as productive when the CDR3 lacked stop codons and remained in frame with V and J, and all other rearrangements were classified as non-productive. CDR3 was defined according to IMGT convention as the region running from the second conserved V-encoded cysteine to the conserved J-encoded phenylalanine. The earlier analysis of 587 of the donors excluded any sequence lacking an unambiguous match to a single V gene segment. An earlier analysis of several hundred of the donors called V segments functional above 56.7% productive rearrangements and segregating when the between-donor standard deviation exceeded 5%. A statistical classification framework was built to diagnose cytomegalovirus status from the catalog of TCR beta chain sequences. V and J gene assignment, in a later analysis, came from comparing TCR nucleotide sequences with IMGT/GENE-DB human TR gene sequences. In a later analysis, CDR3 sequences and most-parsimonious VDJ recombination scenarios were assigned using the TCRdist pipeline. In a later analysis, each TCR beta chain was defined by its CDR3 amino acid sequence together with its V-gene family, and reads lacking a unique V-gene family were excluded. To address suspected cross-contamination and a sequencing artifact, a later analysis removed around 600 highly shared, low-generation-probability nucleotide sequences. A later analysis calculated a clonal expansion index for each public chain from normalized within-repertoire ranks of inferred template counts. In a later analysis, generation probabilities were computed with a VDJ recombination model fitted to out-of-frame rearrangements, and the resulting probabilities were checked against IGoR. In a later analysis, hypergeometric tests were used to score TCR-TCR, TCR-HLA and TCR-CMV co-occurrence, with a repertoire-size bias correction applied to TCR pairs. In a later analysis, false discovery rates were estimated by permuting HLA or CMV assignments 20 times. In a later analysis, co-occurring TCRs were grouped with DBSCAN, and TCRdist sequence similarity was added when clustering was performed within HLA-allele-positive subsets. Repertoires with fewer than 30,000 or more than 120,000 public chains were left out of co-occurrence clustering, as were several repertoires with anomalous nucleotide sharing. TCRdb holds this immuneACCESS table with in-frame rearrangements only. Some clones are missing; in checked studies, unresolved V genes explain under half, and the rest has no known cause. The DNA was the basis for D and trimming; V, J and clone size are from that table. The sample records 99,000 or so clones, more than 60% of which are singletons. Around 6% of the sample is taken by the ten largest.

The cohort was made up of 500 to 850 healthy bone marrow donors. At the time of sampling, every cohort member was nominally healthy, though immune exposures that went unrecorded were likely present. The donor tested CMV seronegative and was one of the 352 seronegative cohort members. A peripheral blood sample was provided by each donor, and peripheral blood mononuclear cells were used for TCR beta sequencing. Genomic DNA extraction from the blood cell samples was performed with the Qiagen DNeasy Blood Extraction Kit. As regards this clone: What antigen it recognizes has not been identified. Per-base quality was not reported, and no clone a single base away is much larger than it.

V is cut by 2 bases and J by 4 bases, and the space between the germline ends is 15 bases. The germline V gene gives CDR1 as SNHLY and CDR2 as FYNNEI. Measured from the cysteine to the phenylalanine, the CDR3 is 16 residues long. CDR3 DNA is the only sequence kept; it has 48 bases, read in frame from the first base. This clonotype was sampled from a male donor in good health and CMV-seronegative. The sequencing sample was made of PBMCs. This chain is built from TRBV2 and TRBJ1-5; tentative D gene TRBD1, with 5 bases matching. The CDR3 region has the sequence CASSEPGGIGNQPQHF. The nucleotide sequence reads TGTGCCAGCAGTGAACCGGGGGGTATCGGGAATCAGCCCCAGCATTTT.